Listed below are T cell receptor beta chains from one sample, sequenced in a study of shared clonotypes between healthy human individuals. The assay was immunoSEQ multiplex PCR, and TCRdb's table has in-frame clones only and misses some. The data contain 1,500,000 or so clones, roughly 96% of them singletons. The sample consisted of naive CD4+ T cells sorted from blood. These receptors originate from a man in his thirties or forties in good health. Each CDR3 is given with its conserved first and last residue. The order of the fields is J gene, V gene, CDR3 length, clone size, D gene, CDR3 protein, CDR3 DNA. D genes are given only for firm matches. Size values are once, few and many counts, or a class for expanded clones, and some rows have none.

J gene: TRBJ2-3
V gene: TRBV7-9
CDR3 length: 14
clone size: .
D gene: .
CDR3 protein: CASSLREITDTQYF
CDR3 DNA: TGTGCCAGCAGCTTAAGGGAGATCACAGATACGCAGTATTTT

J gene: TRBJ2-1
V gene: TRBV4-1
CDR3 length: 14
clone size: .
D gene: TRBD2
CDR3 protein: CASSQGTSPNEQFF
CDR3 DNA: TGCGCCAGCAGCCAAGGGACTAGCCCCAATGAGCAGTTCTTC

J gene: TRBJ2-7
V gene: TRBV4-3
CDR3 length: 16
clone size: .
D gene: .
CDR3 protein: CASSQDLNREVYEQYF
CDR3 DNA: TGCGCCAGCAGCCAAGATCTTAACAGGGAAGTGTACGAGCAGTACTTC

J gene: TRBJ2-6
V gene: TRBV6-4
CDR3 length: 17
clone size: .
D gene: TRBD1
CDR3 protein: CASSDGTGAAGANVLTF
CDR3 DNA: TGTGCCAGCAGTGACGGGACAGGGGCGGCTGGGGCCAACGTCCTGACTTTC

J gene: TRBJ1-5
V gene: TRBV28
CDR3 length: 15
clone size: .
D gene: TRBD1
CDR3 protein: CASSLGQGVHQPQHF
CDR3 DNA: TGTGCCAGCAGCTTGGGACAGGGAGTCCATCAGCCCCAGCATTTT

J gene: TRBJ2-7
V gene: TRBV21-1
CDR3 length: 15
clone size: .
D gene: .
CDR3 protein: CASSNSPGTVYEQYF
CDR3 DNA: TGTGCCAGCAGCAATTCGCCCGGGACAGTCTACGAGCAGTACTTC

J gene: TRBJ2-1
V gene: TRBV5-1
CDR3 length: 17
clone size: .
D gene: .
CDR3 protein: CASSLMAGLSFYNEQFF
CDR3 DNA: TGCGCCAGCAGCCTAATGGCGGGACTTTCCTTCTACAATGAGCAGTTCTTC

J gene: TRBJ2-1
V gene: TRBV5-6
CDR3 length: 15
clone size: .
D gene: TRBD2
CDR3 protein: CASSLGRGRNNEQFF
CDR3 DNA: TGTGCCAGCAGCTTAGGGAGGGGCAGAAACAATGAGCAGTTCTTC

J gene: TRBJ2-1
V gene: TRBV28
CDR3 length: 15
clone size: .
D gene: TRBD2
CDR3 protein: CASSPLAGPRNEQFF
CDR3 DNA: TGTGCCAGCAGTCCACTAGCGGGACCCCGCAATGAGCAGTTCTTC

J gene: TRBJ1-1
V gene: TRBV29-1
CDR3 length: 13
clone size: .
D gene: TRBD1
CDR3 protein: CSAYGQGNTEAFF
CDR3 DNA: TGCAGCGCCTACGGACAGGGCAACACTGAAGCTTTCTTT

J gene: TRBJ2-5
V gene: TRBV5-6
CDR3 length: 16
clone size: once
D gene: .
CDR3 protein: CASSFSLALSSETQYF
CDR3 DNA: TGTGCCAGCAGCTTCAGCCTAGCCCTATCGTCGGAGACCCAGTACTTC

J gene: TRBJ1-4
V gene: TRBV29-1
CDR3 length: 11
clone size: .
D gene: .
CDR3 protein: CSVESNEKLFF
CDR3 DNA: TGCAGCGTTGAAAGTAATGAAAAACTGTTTTTT

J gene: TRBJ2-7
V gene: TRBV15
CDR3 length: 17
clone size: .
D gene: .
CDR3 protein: CATSRDRGLGTNYEQYF
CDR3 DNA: TGTGCCACCAGCAGAGATCGGGGGCTTGGCACAAACTACGAGCAGTACTTC

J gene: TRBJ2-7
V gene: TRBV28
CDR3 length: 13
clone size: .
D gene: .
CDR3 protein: CASVSGVLGEQYF
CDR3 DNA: TGTGCCAGCGTCTCGGGGGTTCTCGGCGAGCAGTACTTC

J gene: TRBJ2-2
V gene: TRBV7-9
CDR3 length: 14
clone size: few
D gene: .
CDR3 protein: CASTPWGNTGELFF
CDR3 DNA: TGTGCCAGCACCCCCTGGGGGAACACCGGGGAGCTGTTTTTT

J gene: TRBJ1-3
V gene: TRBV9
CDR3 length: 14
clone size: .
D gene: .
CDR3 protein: CASSVLDSGNTIYF
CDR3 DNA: TGTGCCAGCAGCGTCTTGGACTCTGGAAACACCATATATTTT

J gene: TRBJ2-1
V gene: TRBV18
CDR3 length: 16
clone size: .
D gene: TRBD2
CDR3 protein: CASSPLASGPYNEQFF
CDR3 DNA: TGTGCCAGCTCACCACTGGCTAGCGGGCCGTACAATGAGCAGTTCTTC

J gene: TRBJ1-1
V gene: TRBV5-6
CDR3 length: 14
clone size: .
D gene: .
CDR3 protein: CATSILGSGTEAFF
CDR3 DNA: TGTGCCACCTCCATCCTTGGATCGGGAACTGAAGCTTTCTTT

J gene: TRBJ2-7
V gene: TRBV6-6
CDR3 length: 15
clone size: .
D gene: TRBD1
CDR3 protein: CASSYFPGTGNEQYF
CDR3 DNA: TGTGCCAGCAGTTACTTCCCCGGGACAGGAAATGAGCAGTACTTC

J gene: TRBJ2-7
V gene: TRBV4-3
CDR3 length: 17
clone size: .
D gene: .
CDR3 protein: CASSQGPGHAGSYEQYF
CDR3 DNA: TGCGCCAGCAGCCAAGGCCCAGGTCATGCGGGCTCCTACGAGCAGTACTTC

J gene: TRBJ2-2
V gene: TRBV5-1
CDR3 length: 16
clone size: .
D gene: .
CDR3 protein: CASSLVEGSGTGELFF
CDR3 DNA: TGCGCCAGCAGCTTGGTTGAAGGGTCGGGCACCGGGGAGCTGTTTTTT

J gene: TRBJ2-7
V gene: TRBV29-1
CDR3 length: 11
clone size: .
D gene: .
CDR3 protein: CSVVGGYEQYF
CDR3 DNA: TGCAGCGTTGTCGGGGGATACGAGCAGTACTTC

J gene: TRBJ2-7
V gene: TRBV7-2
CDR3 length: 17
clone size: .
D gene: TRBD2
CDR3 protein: CASSLRSVGGGTYEQYF
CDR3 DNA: TGTGCCAGCAGCTTAAGGTCGGTCGGCGGGGGAACCTACGAGCAGTACTTC

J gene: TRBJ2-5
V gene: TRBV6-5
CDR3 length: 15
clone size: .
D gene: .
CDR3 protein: CASRGGQEGWETQYF
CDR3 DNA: TGTGCCAGCAGGGGCGGACAAGAGGGGTGGGAGACCCAGTACTTC

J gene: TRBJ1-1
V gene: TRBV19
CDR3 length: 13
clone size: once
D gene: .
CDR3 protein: CASSIGRTEEAFF
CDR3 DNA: TGTGCCAGTAGTATAGGCCGGACAGAAGAAGCTTTCTTT

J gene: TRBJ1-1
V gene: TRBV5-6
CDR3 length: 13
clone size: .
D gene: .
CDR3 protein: CSTGVGSDTEAFF
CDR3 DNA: TGCTCCACGGGGGTGGGATCGGACACTGAAGCTTTCTTT

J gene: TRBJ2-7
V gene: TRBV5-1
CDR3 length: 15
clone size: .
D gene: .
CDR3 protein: CASSLEPSYTDEQYF
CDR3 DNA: TGCGCCAGCAGCTTGGAACCGTCGTACACCGACGAGCAGTACTTC

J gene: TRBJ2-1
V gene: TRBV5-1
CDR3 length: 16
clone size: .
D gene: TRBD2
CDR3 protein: CASSFGLAGAYNEQFF
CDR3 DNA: TGCGCCAGCAGCTTCGGACTAGCGGGAGCGTACAATGAGCAGTTCTTC

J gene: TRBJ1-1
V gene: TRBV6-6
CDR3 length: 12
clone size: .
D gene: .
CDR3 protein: CASGEPRTEAFF
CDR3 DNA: TGTGCCAGCGGGGAGCCAAGGACTGAAGCTTTCTTT

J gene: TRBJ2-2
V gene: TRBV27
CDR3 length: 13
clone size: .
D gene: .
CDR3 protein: CASRYMNTGELFF
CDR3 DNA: TGTGCCAGCAGATATATGAACACCGGGGAGCTGTTTTTT

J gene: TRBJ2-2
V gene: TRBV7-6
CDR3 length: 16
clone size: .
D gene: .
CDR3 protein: CASSLSSLANTGELFF
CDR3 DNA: TGTGCCAGCAGCTTATCCAGCCTAGCGAACACCGGGGAGCTGTTTTTT

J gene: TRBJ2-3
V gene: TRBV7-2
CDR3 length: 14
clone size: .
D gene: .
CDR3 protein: CASSLVGFTDTQYF
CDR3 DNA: TGTGCCAGCAGTCTTGTAGGGTTCACAGATACGCAGTATTTT

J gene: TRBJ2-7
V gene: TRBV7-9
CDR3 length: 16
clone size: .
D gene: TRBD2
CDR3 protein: CASSLIRLAGGSEQYF
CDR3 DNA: TGTGCCAGCAGCTTAATCCGCCTAGCGGGAGGTTCCGAGCAGTACTTC

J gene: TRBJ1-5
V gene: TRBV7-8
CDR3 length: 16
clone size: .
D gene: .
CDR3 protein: CASSLLRGQPNQPQHF
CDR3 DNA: TGTGCCAGCAGCTTACTTCGTGGACAGCCCAATCAGCCCCAGCATTTT

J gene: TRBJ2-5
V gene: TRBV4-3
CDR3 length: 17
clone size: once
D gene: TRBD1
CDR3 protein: CASSQLKGTGVQETQYF
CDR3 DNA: TGCGCCAGCAGCCAACTTAAAGGGACAGGGGTCCAAGAGACCCAGTACTTC

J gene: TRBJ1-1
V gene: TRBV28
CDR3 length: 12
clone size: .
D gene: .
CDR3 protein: CASSIGGASAFF
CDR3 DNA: TGTGCCAGCAGCATCGGGGGGGCTTCAGCTTTCTTT

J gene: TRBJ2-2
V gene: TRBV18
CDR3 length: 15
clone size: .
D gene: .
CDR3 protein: CASRARQWESGELFF
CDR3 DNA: TGTGCCAGCCGGGCCCGGCAGTGGGAATCCGGGGAGCTGTTTTTT

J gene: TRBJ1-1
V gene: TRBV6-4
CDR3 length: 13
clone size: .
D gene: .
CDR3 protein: CASNEIGTTEAFF
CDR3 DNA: TGTGCCTCCAATGAAATCGGGACCACTGAAGCTTTCTTT

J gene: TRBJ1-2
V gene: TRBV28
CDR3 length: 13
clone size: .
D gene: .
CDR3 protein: CASSLNMVYGYTF
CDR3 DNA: TGTGCCAGCAGTTTAAACATGGTTTATGGCTACACCTTC

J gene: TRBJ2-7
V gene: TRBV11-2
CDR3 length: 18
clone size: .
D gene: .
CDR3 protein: CASSLNAIRTAPHYEQYF
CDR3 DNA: TGTGCCAGCAGCTTAAACGCGATCCGAACGGCTCCCCACTACGAGCAGTACTTC

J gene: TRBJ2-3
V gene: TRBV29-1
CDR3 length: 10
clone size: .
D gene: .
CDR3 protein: CSVVKDTQYF
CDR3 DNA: TGCAGCGTTGTGAAAGATACGCAGTATTTT

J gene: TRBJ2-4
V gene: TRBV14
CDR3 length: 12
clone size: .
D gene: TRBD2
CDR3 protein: CASSQGTSIQYF
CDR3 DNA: TGTGCCAGCAGCCAGGGGACTAGTATTCAGTACTTC

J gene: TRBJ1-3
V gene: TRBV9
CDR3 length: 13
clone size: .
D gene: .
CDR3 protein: CASSPSPGNTIYF
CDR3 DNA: TGTGCCAGCAGTCCCTCTCCCGGAAACACCATATATTTT

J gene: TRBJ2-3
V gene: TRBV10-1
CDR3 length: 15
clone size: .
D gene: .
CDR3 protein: CASSEYRGSTDTQYF
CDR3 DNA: TGCGCCAGCAGTGAGTACCGAGGGAGCACAGATACGCAGTATTTT

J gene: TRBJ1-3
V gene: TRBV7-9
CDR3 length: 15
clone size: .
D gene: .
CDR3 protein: CASSLAGLSGNTIYF
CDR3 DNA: TGTGCCAGCAGCTTAGCGGGACTGTCTGGAAACACCATATATTTT

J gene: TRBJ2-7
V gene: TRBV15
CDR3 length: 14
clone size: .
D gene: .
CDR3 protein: CATSRALAPYEQYF
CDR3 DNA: TGTGCCACCAGCAGAGCTCTAGCGCCCTACGAGCAGTACTTC

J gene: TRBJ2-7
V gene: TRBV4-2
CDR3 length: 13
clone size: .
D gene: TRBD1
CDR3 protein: CASSIGQGLGQYF
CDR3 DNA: TGTGCCAGCAGCATCGGACAGGGTTTGGGGCAGTACTTC

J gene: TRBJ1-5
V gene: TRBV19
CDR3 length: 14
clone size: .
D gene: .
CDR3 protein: CASSIVGGNQPQHF
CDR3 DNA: TGTGCCAGTAGTATCGTGGGGGGCAATCAGCCCCAGCATTTT

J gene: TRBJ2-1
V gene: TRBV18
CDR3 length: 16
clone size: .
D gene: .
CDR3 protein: CASSPLASFSYNEQFF
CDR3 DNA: TGTGCCAGCTCACCATTAGCGTCCTTTTCCTACAATGAGCAGTTCTTC